The 22 T cell receptor beta chains listed next were all sequenced from one sample in a study of metastatic and nonmetastatic thyroid tumors. MiXCR was used by TCRdb to re-call the PCR reads. Among about 31,000 clones listed, about 20% were seen once. Each patient went into thyroid surgery without having received any treatment. Sequencing used blood. The receptor set was obtained from a female donor with papillary thyroid cancer or a benign thyroid nodule (not recorded which). Some clones in this sample may be carry-over from other donors' samples.

This clone was detected ten times or more. The chain is built from TRBV4-3 and TRBJ2-7, with TRBD2 matching 7 bases. CDR3 length: 15 residues. CDR1 and CDR2 (germline): LGHNA, YSLEER. V trimming: 5 bases; J trimming: 1 base; junction bases outside the gene matches: 8. The CDR3 spells CASSLGREGSYEQYF. The CDR3 coding sequence is TGCGCCAGCAGCTTAGGCAGGGAGGGGTCCTACGAGCAGTACTTC.

This clone was counted at least ten times. The V call is TRBV6-1, the J call TRBJ1-1; D perhaps matches TRBD1 (6 bases). The CDR3 sequence is 17 residues long. V was trimmed by 6 bases and J by 1 base, leaving 21 bases between them. Germline loops: CDR1 MNHNS, CDR2 SASEGT. In nucleotides, the CDR3 is TGTGCCAGCAGAATGAGACGGGGGCAGGGGAAGAACACTGAAGCTTTCTTT. Protein sequence: CASRMRRGQGKNTEAFF.

This clone was detected ten times or more. J is TRBJ2-3 and V is TRBV5-1, with TRBD2 matching 15 bases. The germline CDR1 and CDR2 sequences are SGHRS and YFSETQ. The length of the CDR3 is 18 residues. After removal of 3 bases from V and 1 base from J, the junction contained 6 bases not matched to a gene. The CDR3 region has the DNA TGCGCCAGCAGCTCGGGACTAGCGGGGGGCAAGGGCACAGATACGCAGTATTTT. Translated, it gives CASSSGLAGGKGTDTQYF.

The rearrangement joins TRBV4-2 to TRBJ2-1; 13 bases are shared with TRBD2. The J segment lost 7 bases and the V segment lost 4 bases, leaving 10 bases of the junction unmatched. Germline CDR1 is LGHNA and CDR2 is YNFKEQ. The CDR3 is made up of 17 amino acids. CDR3 residues: CASSPTPGLAGWNEQFF. CDR3 in DNA: TGTGCCAGCAGCCCCACCCCGGGACTAGCGGGGTGGAATGAGCAGTTCTTC.

This clone has only a few counts. This sequence joins TRBV14 and TRBJ1-2; a possible D gene is TRBD1 (5 bases). The CDR3 extends over 16 amino acids. The ends were cut back, 2 bases at V and 0 bases at J, with 13 bases in the middle. Germline assignment: CDR1 SGHDN and CDR2 FVKESK. The CDR3, as DNA: TGTGCCAGCAGCCAACGTGACAGCCTCCCTAACTATGGCTACACCTTC. Protein: CASSQRDSLPNYGYTF.

This clone showed up many times. The chain joins TRBV5-6 to TRBJ1-5; 9 positions match TRBD1. The CDR3 spans 15 residues. The germline V gene encodes CDR1 SGHDT and CDR2 YYEEEE. Trimming removed 6 bases from V and 1 base from J; junction bases left unmatched: 5. The CDR3 here is CASTLQGASNQPQHF. Here the CDR3 DNA reads TGTGCCAGCACCCTACAGGGGGCGAGCAATCAGCCCCAGCATTTT.

The sample holds many counts of this clone. The chain joins TRBV3-1 to TRBJ2-5, with 7 bases aligning to TRBD2. The CDR3 has 14 residues. From germline, CDR1 is LGHDT and CDR2 YNNKEL (reference sequence). The V and J ends lost 2 bases and 2 bases, in that order; junction bases with no gene match: 2. DNA of the CDR3: TGTGCCAGCAGCCAACTCGGGGGGCAAGAGACCCAGTACTTC. This translates into CASSQLGGQETQYF.

This CDR3 reads CASSYSGGYGYTF. For the CDR3, the DNA is TGTGCCAGCAGTTACTCTGGAGGGTATGGCTACACCTTC. The V call is TRBV6-6, the J call TRBJ1-2, with D hard to call. Germline loops: CDR1 MNHNY, CDR2 SVGAGI (reference sequence). The V end was cut by 0 bases, the J end by 5 bases, with 7 bases between. This CDR3 is built from 13 residues.

CDR3 in amino acids: CASSQGPGRDYNEQFF. CDR3 nucleotide sequence: TGCGCCAGCAGCCAAGGACCTGGCCGCGACTACAATGAGCAGTTCTTC. The V call is TRBV4-1, the J call TRBJ2-1; D ambiguous. This CDR3 contains 16 residues. The ends were cut back, 1 base at V and 3 bases at J, with 13 bases in the middle. Germline CDR1 reads MGHRA; CDR2 reads YSYEKL.

This chain uses TRBV7-6 with TRBJ1-4, with TRBD1 matching 8 bases. CDR3 length equals 17 residues. CDR1 is SGHVS, CDR2 FNYEAQ, per germline. The J segment lost 4 bases and the V segment lost 5 bases, leaving 12 bases of the junction unmatched. This CDR3 is CASSPNPGGLRNEKLFF. In nucleotides, the CDR3 is TGTGCCAGCAGCCCTAATCCAGGGGGCCTCCGTAATGAAAAACTGTTTTTT. Together with reference TRBV7-6 and TRBJ1-4, the CDR3 gives the full variable domain: GAGVSQSPRYKVTKRGQDVALRCDPISGHVSLYWYRQALGQGPEFLTYFNYEAQQDKSGLPNDRFSAERPEGSISTLTIQRTEQRDSAMYRCASSPNPGGLRNEKLFFGSGTQLSVL.

The table lists this clone with many counts. The chain links TRBV6-2 or TRBV6-3 to TRBJ1-3; perhaps TRBD1 as D (6 bases). CDR1 MNHEY and CDR2 SVGEGT come from the germline V gene. The ends were cut back, 4 bases at V and 4 bases at J, with 11 bases in the middle. The length of the CDR3 is 14 residues. CDR3 sequence (DNA): TGTGCCAGCAGTTCCGGACAGTCGGGAAACACCATATATTTT. Translation gives CASSSGQSGNTIYF.

This clone was observed many times. V usage is TRBV12-3 or TRBV12-4 and J usage is TRBJ2-5; 7 nucleotides line up with TRBD2. The junction had 4 bases not matched to a gene; V was cut back by 6 bases and J by 0 bases. The CDR3 totals 14 residues. In nucleotides, the CDR3 is TGTGCCAGCAGCCCCGGGAGGTACCAAGAGACCCAGTACTTC. Translating it yields CASSPGRYQETQYF.

At least ten counts were recorded for this clone. The V and J genes are TRBV6-1 and TRBJ1-1; perhaps TRBD1 as D (6 bases). The ends were cut back, 7 bases at V and 7 bases at J, with 16 bases in the middle. The CDR3 is 13 amino acids. The germline CDR1 and CDR2 sequences are MNHNS and SASEGT. CDR3 in DNA: TGTGCCAGCATTCCCGCAGGGGAGGTTGAAGCTTTCTTT. Translated: CASIPAGEVEAFF.

By frequency in the sample, this clone is medium-sized. The CDR3 region has the DNA TGTGCCAGCAGTTCCCCCCCGGAGGACAATGAGCAGTTCTTC. Its protein is CASSSPPEDNEQFF. The J gene is TRBJ2-1, the V gene TRBV27, with a tentative D call TRBD2 (5 bases). Germline V gene lookup returns CDR1 MNHEY and CDR2 SMNVEV (reference sequence). Trimming shortened V by 4 bases and J by 5 bases, and 12 bases separated the two germline ends. This CDR3 region has 14 residues.

Here the CDR3 DNA reads TGTGCCAGCAGTGGGGGGACAGGGTACGACGAGCAGTACTTC. It encodes CASSGGTGYDEQYF. This sequence joins TRBV6-1 and TRBJ2-7, with 9 nucleotides matching TRBD1. Unmatched junction bases numbered 6, after V lost 4 bases and J lost 5 bases. The CDR3 is 14 residues long. CDR1 and CDR2 (germline): MNHNS, SASEGT.

The table lists this clone with many counts. The chain has TRBV11-2 and TRBJ2-3; TRBD2 matches 7 bases. V lost 5 bases, J lost 1 base, and 9 bases stayed unmatched. CDR3 size: 16 residues. Germline CDR1 and CDR2: SGHAT and FQNNGV. The CDR3 DNA reads as TGTGCCAGCAGCCTGGGAGGACGGGGGGGCACAGATACGCAGTATTTT. As protein: CASSLGGRGGTDTQYF.

This clone was picked up a small number of times. The rearrangement joins TRBV12-3 or TRBV12-4 to TRBJ1-5; TRBD1 agrees at 7 bases. With V trimmed by 1 base and J by 3 bases, 3 bases remained unmatched. The CDR3 loop spans 15 amino acids. The CDR3 here is CASSLGGQNNQPQHF. CDR3 nucleotide sequence: TGTGCCAGCAGTTTAGGGGGACAGAACAATCAGCCCCAGCATTTT.

This clone has just a few counts. The chain combines TRBV6-1 with TRBJ2-1; perhaps TRBD1 as D (5 bases). The V end was cut by 5 bases, the J end by 3 bases, with 17 bases between. The CDR3 contains 16 residues. The germline V gene encodes CDR1 MNHNS and CDR2 SASEGT. DNA of the CDR3: TGTGCCAGCAGTAAATGGGGTATCGACAGCTACAATGAGCAGTTCTTC. It is translated as CASSKWGIDSYNEQFF.

This clone occurred many times. J is TRBJ1-5 and V is TRBV27, with D perhaps matching TRBD1 (5 bases). CDR1 is MNHEY and CDR2 is SMNVEV in the germline V gene (reference sequence). The CDR3 covers 14 residues. The V end was cut by 5 bases, the J end by 1 base, with 9 bases between. Written as DNA, the CDR3 is TGTGCCAGCAGTACGACAGAAAGCAATCAGCCCCAGCATTTT. This sequence encodes CASSTTESNQPQHF.

In regard to this clone: Since a much larger clone is just one base distant, this may be a read error. The chain recombines TRBV5-4 with TRBJ1-2; D is unresolved. The CDR3 sequence is 12 residues long. The germline CDR1 and CDR2 sequences are SGHNT and YYREEE (reference sequence). The CDR3 DNA reads as TGTGCCAACAGCTTGGCGGGAACTGGCTACACCTTC. Translating it yields CANSLAGTGYTF. The entire variable domain, with the rest obtained from reference TRBV5-4 and TRBJ1-2, is as follows: ETGVTQSPTHLIKTRGQQVTLRCSSQSGHNTVSWYQQALGQGPQFIFQYYREEENGRGNFPPRFSGLQFPNYSSELNVNALELDDSALYLCANSLAGTGYTFGSGTRLTVV.

This clone came up many times. This chain links TRBV5-5 with TRBJ2-1; D perhaps matches TRBD1 (5 bases). Per the germline V gene, CDR1 is SGHKS and CDR2 is YYEKEE (reference sequence). Trimming pared 6 bases from V and 7 bases from J, leaving 14 bases between. The length of the CDR3 is 13 residues. The CDR3 is CASILEGANEQFF. CDR3 bases: TGTGCCAGCATCCTAGAAGGGGCAAATGAGCAGTTCTTC.

This clone was counted at least ten times. This chain connects TRBV20-1 to TRBJ2-3, with TRBD2 matching over 9 bases. After removal of 1 base from V and 6 bases from J, the junction contained 8 bases not matched to a gene. The CDR3 runs 15 residues. Looked up from germline, CDR1 is DFQATT and CDR2 is SNEGSKA (reference sequence). The chain's CDR3 is CSARVWGGGADTQYF. CDR3 in DNA: TGCAGTGCTAGAGTTTGGGGCGGGGGGGCGGATACGCAGTATTTT.